Each of the 17 T cell receptor beta chains below was sequenced from the same sample in a study of T cell changes during pregnancy in multiple sclerosis. Assay used: immunoSEQ multiplex PCR; TCRdb lists only in-frame clones, some missing. The data contain about 94,000 clones, 90% to 95% of them singletons. The sample in question was peripheral blood, obtained in the third trimester of pregnancy. Every receptor here comes from a female donor with multiple sclerosis, enrolled in a pregnancy study.

V and J are TRBV19 and TRBJ1-1, with D tentatively TRBD1 (5 bases). Germline lookup yields CDR1 LNHDA and CDR2 SQIVND (reference sequence). Trimming removed 1 base at V and 0 bases at J, with 9 bases between. CDR3 length: 15 amino acids. The CDR3 region has the DNA TGTGCCAGTAGTATAGGGTCAGGGATGAACACTGAAGCTTTCTTT. This gives the protein CASSIGSGMNTEAFF.

This clone has a single count. The V gene is TRBV30, the J gene TRBJ2-1; tentatively, D is TRBD1 (6 bases). Looked up from germline, CDR1 is GTSNPN and CDR2 is SVGIG (reference sequence). The CDR3 totals 15 residues. V was clipped by 3 bases and J by 8 bases, with 20 bases between them. CDR3: CAWSRGTPSRDEQFF. CDR3 DNA sequence: TGTGCCTGGAGCAGAGGGACACCCAGTAGGGATGAGCAGTTCTTC.

This clone appeared once. The chain has TRBV5-6 and TRBJ1-2; D is uncertain. Germline V gene sequence: CDR1 SGHDT, CDR2 YYEEEE. This CDR3 is built from 15 residues. Trimming took off 2 bases at V and 5 bases at J, with 16 bases between the two ends. CDR3 residues: CASSFPETEVYGYTF. CDR3 sequence (DNA): TGTGCCAGCAGCTTCCCAGAGACTGAAGTATATGGCTACACCTTC.

CDR3 bases: TGTGCCAGCAGTCAGACAGGACCCTCCTACAATGAGCAGTTCTTC. This gives the protein CASSQTGPSYNEQFF. The chain combines TRBV28 with TRBJ2-1, with a tentative D call TRBD1 (6 bases). The germline gives CDR1 MDHEN, CDR2 SYDVKM. The CDR3 has 15 amino acids. The V end lost 5 bases, the J end lost 0 bases, and 11 bases lay between the germline ends.

The J gene is TRBJ2-1, the V gene TRBV7-2, with 8 bases matching TRBD1. Germline V CDR1 and CDR2: SGHTA, FQGNSA. V lost 4 bases to trimming and J lost 9 bases; unmatched junction nucleotides: 11. CDR3 length equals 15 residues. The CDR3 coding sequence is TGTGCCAGCAGCTGGCAAGGGACAGGAGGCGGTGAGCAGTTCTTC. Protein: CASSWQGTGGGEQFF.

The gene calls are TRBV27 and TRBJ1-2; D not resolved. Germline V lookup: CDR1 MNHEY, CDR2 SMNVEV (reference sequence). CDR3 size: 14 residues. Between the trimmed V and J ends, which lost 3 bases and 0 bases, there was a span of 8 bases. The CDR3 bases are TGTGCCAGCAGTTTTCTCGGGTCTAACTATGGCTACACCTTC. Translating it yields CASSFLGSNYGYTF.

The rearrangement joins TRBV9 to TRBJ2-1; D is possibly TRBD2 (7 bases). Germline loops: CDR1 SGDLS, CDR2 YYNGEE. Deletions cut 7 bases from V and 6 bases from J, with 14 bases between. This CDR3 is built from 13 residues. The CDR3 region has the DNA TGTGCCAGCTCGGACAGCGGGGTCAATGAGCAGTTCTTC. This codes for CASSDSGVNEQFF.

The rearrangement uses TRBV2 and TRBJ2-7; 9 bases line up with TRBD2. The CDR3 contains 16 residues. CDR1 and CDR2 (germline): SNHLY, FYNNEI. The trim removed 6 bases at V and 4 bases at J, leaving 13 bases unmatched. The CDR3 loop reads CASRANSGRGFYEQYF. The CDR3 DNA follows: TGTGCCAGCAGGGCGAATAGCGGGAGAGGATTTTACGAGCAGTACTTC. The full variable domain, in which reference TRBV2 and TRBJ2-7 provide the parts outside the CDR3, is EPEVTQTPSHQVTQMGQEVILRCVPISNHLYFYWYRQILGQKVEFLVSFYNNEISEKSEIFDDQFSVERPDGSNFTLKIRSTKLEDSAMYFCASRANSGRGFYEQYFGPGTRLTVT.

The chain links TRBV19 to TRBJ2-1, with 10 nucleotides matching TRBD1. V lost 0 bases, J lost 9 bases, and 5 bases stayed unmatched. CDR1 and CDR2 (germline): LNHDA, SQIVND (reference sequence). The CDR3 has 15 residues. The CDR3 here is CASSIDGQGVGEQFF. The CDR3 DNA follows: TGTGCCAGTAGTATAGATGGACAGGGGGTCGGTGAGCAGTTCTTC.

The chain uses TRBV28 and TRBJ2-1, with D tentatively TRBD2 (6 bases). The germline V and J ends were trimmed by 4 bases and 0 bases, with 13 bases remaining between them. The CDR3 sequence is 16 residues long. Germline V lookup: CDR1 MDHEN, CDR2 SYDVKM. CDR3 region: CASSSRDLSSYNEQFF. The CDR3 DNA is TGTGCCAGCAGTTCCCGGGACTTAAGCTCCTACAATGAGCAGTTCTTC.

V usage is TRBV2 and J usage is TRBJ2-3; D uncertain. V lost 6 bases to trimming and J lost 6 bases, with 7 bases between them. CDR1 and CDR2 (germline): SNHLY, FYNNEI. There are 11 residues in the CDR3. CDR3 sequence reads: CASSPEDTQYF. The CDR3, as DNA: TGTGCCAGCAGCCCCGAGGATACGCAGTATTTT.

The chain carries TRBV10-3 and TRBJ2-7; tentatively, D is TRBD1 (7 bases). This CDR3 has 12 residues. CDR1 and CDR2 (germline): ENHRY, SYGVKD. V was trimmed by 8 bases and J by 5 bases, leaving 13 bases between them. The DNA for the CDR3 is TGTGCCATCGGGAGGCAGGGGGACGAGCAGTACTTC. It is translated as CAIGRQGDEQYF.

The chain joins TRBV30 to TRBJ2-3; D is perhaps TRBD2 (5 bases). V was shortened by 0 bases and J by 1 base, with 17 bases between the two germline ends. This CDR3 contains 17 residues. CDR1 and CDR2 (germline): GTSNPN, SVGIG (reference sequence). CDR3 residues: CAWSVLSPWGGTDTQYF. The DNA for the CDR3 is TGTGCCTGGAGTGTACTCTCGCCCTGGGGAGGCACAGATACGCAGTATTTT.

The CDR3 DNA reads TGTGCCAGTAGTATGTGGGGACTAGCGGACACAGATACGCAGTATTTT. Amino acid sequence: CASSMWGLADTDTQYF. V usage is TRBV19 and J usage is TRBJ2-3, with TRBD2 matching 11 bases. Trimming at V came to 3 bases and at J to 2 bases, leaving 4 bases not matched to a gene. The CDR3 extends over 16 amino acids. The V gene's germline CDR1 is LNHDA and CDR2 SQIVND (reference sequence).

This chain joins TRBV2 and TRBJ2-5; tentative D call: TRBD2 (6 bases). The CDR3 length is 15 residues. CDR1 SNHLY and CDR2 FYNNEI come from the germline V gene. V lost 4 bases to trimming and J lost 1 base, with 13 bases between them. CDR3 sequence reads: CASSAPASVQETQYF. CDR3 coding DNA: TGTGCCAGCAGTGCCCCCGCTAGCGTCCAAGAGACCCAGTACTTC.

The chain employs TRBV2 and TRBJ2-1, with 7 nucleotides matching TRBD2. Germline lookup yields CDR1 SNHLY and CDR2 FYNNEI. Losses at the gene ends were 4 bases for V and 4 bases for J; bases not matched to a gene: 1. There are 13 residues in the CDR3. CDR3 coding DNA: TGTGCCAGCAGTGGGACTAGATACAATGAGCAGTTCTTC. Translation gives CASSGTRYNEQFF.

This sequence joins TRBV19 and TRBJ2-5, with 7 bases lining up with TRBD1. The CDR3 has 16 residues. Germline V lookup: CDR1 LNHDA, CDR2 SQIVND (reference sequence). With V trimmed by 5 bases and J by 5 bases, 14 bases remained unmatched. The CDR3 region is CASSGGRQGARETQYF. The CDR3 DNA reads as TGTGCCAGTAGTGGTGGGAGACAGGGTGCGCGGGAGACCCAGTACTTC.